Sequencing of this T cell receptor beta chain was carried out in a study of control samples from healthy donors and cancer patients. Germline lookup yields CDR1 SSHAT and CDR2 FNYEAQ (reference sequence). The CDR3 has 13 amino acids. V was cut by 1 base and J by 3 bases, with 4 bases left in between. Sequenced by immunoSEQ multiplex PCR; TCRdb stores in-frame clones only, minus some. This table has under 95,000 clones, roughly nine tenths appearing once. This sequence was found in a woman younger than 45 in good health. Sequenced input: blood. This chain connects TRBV7-7 to TRBJ1-5; no reliable D call. For the CDR3, the DNA is TGTGCCAGCAGCTTAGGACACAATCAGCCCCAGCATTTT. It translates to CASSLGHNQPQHF.